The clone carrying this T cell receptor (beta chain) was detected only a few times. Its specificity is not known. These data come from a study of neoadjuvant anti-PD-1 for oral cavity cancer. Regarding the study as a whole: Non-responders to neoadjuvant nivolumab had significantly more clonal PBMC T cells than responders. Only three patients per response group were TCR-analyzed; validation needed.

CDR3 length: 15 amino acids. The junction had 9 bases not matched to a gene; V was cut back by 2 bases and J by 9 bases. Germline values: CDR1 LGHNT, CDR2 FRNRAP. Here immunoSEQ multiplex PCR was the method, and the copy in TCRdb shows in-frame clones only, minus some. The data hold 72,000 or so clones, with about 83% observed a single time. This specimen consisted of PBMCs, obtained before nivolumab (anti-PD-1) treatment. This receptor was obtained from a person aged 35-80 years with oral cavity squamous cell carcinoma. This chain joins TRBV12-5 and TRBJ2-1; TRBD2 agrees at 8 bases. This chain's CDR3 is CASGLYSGGPSEQFF. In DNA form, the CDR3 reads TGTGCTAGTGGTTTGTACTCGGGAGGGCCAAGTGAGCAGTTCTTC.